This T cell receptor (beta chain) came from a study of T cell responses to AZD1222 COVID-19 vaccine. Repertoires were generated with immunoSEQ multiplex PCR, while TCRdb's copy carries only in-frame clones and drops some. The data hold about 51,000 clones, with about 90% observed a single time. Whole-study results and caveats: Within unmutated variant regions lay the reported targets of nearly half of spike-specific TCRs. Spike was spanned by vaccine-associated CD4 TCRs, with dominance at 160-218 and 743-854. Breadth and depth of Spike-specific TCRs rose after two AZD1222 doses. The sample set comprised mostly white British donors with more females, and clonal diversity was possibly underestimated.

Germline V gene sequence: CDR1 SQVTM, CDR2 ANQGSEA. The junction had 9 bases not matched to a gene; V was cut back by 4 bases and J by 5 bases. This CDR3 comprises 15 residues. Worth noting for this clone: The target antigen is unknown.

This TCR was recovered from an adult who received the AZD1222 COVID-19 vaccine. The chain has TRBV29-1 and TRBJ2-7; 12 bases map to TRBD2. Sequencing was performed on peripheral blood, taken 28 days after the second AZD1222 dose. CDR3 DNA: TGCAGCGTTGCCCCACGACTAGCGGGAGTCAACGAGCAGTACTTC. This sequence encodes CSVAPRLAGVNEQYF.